Shown below are 30 T cell receptor beta chains from a single sample sequenced in a study of cytomegalovirus exposure and HLA in healthy donors. PCR was performed using 60 Vbeta and 13 Jbeta primers. Data came from immunoSEQ multiplex PCR; TCRdb stores just in-frame clones and leaves some out. The sample has over 90,000 clones; around 81% are singletons. The sample comprised PBMCs. Every receptor here comes from a man aged 35 to 55 in good health and CMV-seropositive.

The chain couples TRBV11-2 to TRBJ2-7; 14 nucleotides agree with TRBD2. Trimming cost V 6 bases and J 3 bases; bases outside gene matches: 4. This CDR3 has 15 residues. CDR1 and CDR2 (germline): SGHAT, FQNNGV. The CDR3 here is CASSKGLAGVYEQYF. As DNA, the CDR3 is TGTGCCAGCAGTAAGGGACTAGCGGGAGTCTACGAGCAGTACTTC.

This clone was picked up a small number of times. The rearrangement links TRBV2 to TRBJ1-4; D perhaps matches TRBD1 (5 bases). CDR1 is SNHLY, CDR2 FYNNEI, per germline. The CDR3 has 14 amino acids. Deletions cut 6 bases from V and 1 base from J, with 9 bases between. The CDR3 coding sequence is TGTGCCAGCAGGATCAGGGTAACTAATGAAAAACTGTTTTTT. It codes for CASRIRVTNEKLFF.

The V call is TRBV6-5, the J call TRBJ1-3, with a tentative D call TRBD1 (5 bases). Between the trimmed V and J ends, which lost 8 bases and 0 bases, there was a span of 14 bases. Germline-derived CDR1 and CDR2 are MNHEY and SVGAGI. CDR3 size: 15 residues. The CDR3 nucleotides read TGTGCCAGCGGGTCACCCGGGGGCTCTGGAAACACCATATATTTT. This translates into CASGSPGGSGNTIYF.

This clone has only a few counts. This chain uses TRBV19 with TRBJ2-7, with TRBD1 identical over 9 bases. Germline V gene sequence: CDR1 LNHDA, CDR2 SQIVND (reference sequence). The CDR3 totals 14 residues. V was pared by 5 bases and J by 2 bases, with 4 bases of the junction left unmatched. The CDR3 region has the DNA TGTGCCAGTAGTCCCGGGACAGGGCCCTACGAGCAGTACTTC. Protein: CASSPGTGPYEQYF. The full variable domain, its missing parts supplied by reference TRBV19 and TRBJ2-7, is DGGITQSPKYLFRKEGQNVTLSCEQNLNHDAMYWYRQDPGQGLRLIYYSQIVNDFQKGDIAEGYSVSREKKESFPLTVTSAQKNPTAFYLCASSPGTGPYEQYFGPGTRLTVT.

A word on this clone: This sample also contains other DNA sequences that code for the same CDR3. This chain uses TRBV18 with TRBJ2-7; D might be TRBD1 (5 bases). Germline V gene lookup returns CDR1 KGHSH and CDR2 LQKENI. V was trimmed by 2 bases and J by 3 bases, leaving 5 bases between them. The CDR3 sequence is 12 residues long. CDR3 sequence reads: CASSPRGYEQYF. The CDR3 region has the DNA TGTGCCAGCTCACCAAGGGGCTACGAGCAGTACTTC.

About this clone: Other DNA sequences in the sample encode the same CDR3. This sequence joins TRBV18 and TRBJ2-7; the D is unclear. Germline V gene sequence: CDR1 KGHSH, CDR2 LQKENI. Trimming pared 0 bases from V and 3 bases from J, leaving 6 bases between. The CDR3 consists of 13 residues. The CDR3, as DNA: TGTGCCAGCTCACCACCGGGCAGCTACGAGCAGTACTTC. Amino acid sequence: CASSPPGSYEQYF.

In the case of this clone: Other DNA sequences in this specimen translate into the identical CDR3. The chain uses TRBV13 and TRBJ1-2, with D possibly TRBD1 on 5 matching bases. The CDR3 has 16 amino acids. The germline V and J ends were trimmed by 5 bases and 5 bases, with 21 bases remaining between them. The germline CDR1 and CDR2 sequences are PRHDT and FYEKMQ (reference sequence). DNA for the CDR3: TGTGCCAGCAGCCCCAACAGGCAGGGAGGAGGGTATGGCTACACCTTC. Translating it yields CASSPNRQGGGYGYTF.

This clone has more than one count but fewer than ten. The chain carries TRBV2 and TRBJ1-2, with D unclear. The CDR3 contains 11 residues. The germline CDR1 and CDR2 sequences are SNHLY and FYNNEI. Deletions cut 6 bases from V and 7 bases from J, with 9 bases between. The CDR3, as DNA: TGTGCCAGCAGCCTGACTGGTGGCTACACCTTC. This gives the protein CASSLTGGYTF.

The chain couples TRBV11-2 to TRBJ2-5; tentatively, D is TRBD1 (6 bases). The end of the DNA is better explained by TRBJ2-7, so the J call may be wrong. The CDR3 loop spans 14 amino acids. CDR1 and CDR2 from the germline V gene are SGHAT and FQNNGV. The CDR3 sequence: CASNLDRLSYEQYF. The CDR3 coding sequence is TGTGCCAGCAATCTGGACAGACTTTCTTACGAGCAGTACTTC.

The chain has TRBV6-5 and TRBJ1-2, with 7 positions matching TRBD1. Germline V gives CDR1 MNHEY, CDR2 SVGAGI. CDR3 length equals 12 residues. V trimming: 10 bases; J trimming: 5 bases; junction bases outside the gene matches: 7. The CDR3 nucleotides are TGTGCCACCCGACAGGGAGGTTATGGCTACACCTTC. Its translation: CATRQGGYGYTF.

Of note for this clone: In the same sample, other DNA sequences code for this CDR3. The chain recombines TRBV5-1 with TRBJ2-3; the D gene is possibly TRBD1 (5 bases). Deletions cut 0 bases from V and 2 bases from J, with 7 bases between. The CDR3 spans 14 residues. The germline V gene has CDR1 SGHRS and CDR2 YFSETQ. The CDR3 region has the DNA TGCGCCAGCAGCTTGGGACAGTCCACAGATACGCAGTATTTT. Its translation is CASSLGQSTDTQYF.

Worth noting for this clone: Germline is not matched at one junction end, which may reflect a read error. The gene calls are TRBV7-7 and TRBJ2-2, with TRBD1 identical over 11 bases. From germline, CDR1 is SSHAT and CDR2 FNYEAQ (reference sequence). CDR3 length: 15 residues. The CDR3 region is CASSNGQGAAGELFF. The CDR3 bases are TGTGCTAGCAGCAACGGACAGGGGGCAGCCGGGGAGCTGTTTTTT.

V and J are TRBV18 and TRBJ1-5; no clear D gene. Trimming took off 2 bases at V and 0 bases at J, with 11 bases between the two ends. Germline V lookup: CDR1 KGHSH, CDR2 LQKENI. The CDR3 runs to 16 residues. The CDR3 reads CASSPASGYSNQPQHF. The DNA of the CDR3 is TGTGCCAGCTCACCAGCGTCAGGATATAGCAATCAGCCCCAGCATTTT.

The rearrangement links TRBV11-2 to TRBJ2-3; D gene ambiguous. V was pared by 1 base and J by 6 bases, with 8 bases between. Germline lookup yields CDR1 SGHAT and CDR2 FQNNGV. The CDR3 length is 13 residues. CDR3 sequence reads: CASSLARADTQYF. The CDR3, as DNA: TGTGCCAGCAGCTTAGCGAGAGCGGATACGCAGTATTTT.

The chain recombines TRBV5-1 with TRBJ2-2; 15 bases map to TRBD2. V lost 1 base to trimming and J lost 2 bases; unmatched junction nucleotides: 6. Germline V gene lookup returns CDR1 SGHRS and CDR2 YFSETQ. The CDR3 consists of 19 residues. Written as DNA, the CDR3 is TGCGCCAGCAGCTTGCAGGGACTAGCGGGAGGAGTCAACACCGGGGAGCTGTTTTTT. Translating it yields CASSLQGLAGGVNTGELFF.

This sequence joins TRBV29-1 and TRBJ2-3, with 7 bases identical to TRBD1. Unmatched junction bases numbered 5, after V lost 7 bases and J lost 1 base. Germline CDR1 reads SQVTM; CDR2 reads ANQGSEA. The CDR3 has 13 residues. The CDR3 loop reads CSGDTGGTDTQYF. CDR3 nucleotide sequence: TGCAGCGGAGACACAGGGGGCACAGATACGCAGTATTTT.

This clone was found a few times. The V and J genes are TRBV19 and TRBJ2-3, with 10 bases fitting TRBD2. Germline V gene sequence: CDR1 LNHDA, CDR2 SQIVND (reference sequence). With V trimmed by 6 bases and J by 6 bases, 18 bases remained unmatched. This CDR3 is built from 18 residues. The CDR3 DNA reads TGTGCCAGTAGACCCCAGCGGGAGGGCCTAATCGGTAGGGATACGCAGTATTTT. This codes for CASRPQREGLIGRDTQYF.

This sequence joins TRBV18 and TRBJ2-7, with D perhaps TRBD1 (6 bases). CDR3 size: 13 residues. The germline V gene has CDR1 KGHSH and CDR2 LQKENI. V was clipped by 6 bases and J by 1 base, with 10 bases between them. CDR3 residues: CASSRQVSYEQYF. CDR3 nucleotides: TGTGCCAGCTCTCGACAGGTTTCCTACGAGCAGTACTTC.

The chain couples TRBV6-5 to TRBJ2-7, with a tentative D call TRBD1 (6 bases). The CDR3 consists of 15 residues. Germline CDR1 MNHEY, CDR2 SVGAGI. Trimming took off 8 bases at V and 3 bases at J, with 20 bases between the two ends. In nucleotides, the CDR3 is TGTGCCAGCCGATCTTCCGGGACATGGATCTACGAGCAGTACTTC. Protein sequence: CASRSSGTWIYEQYF.

CDR3 amino acids: CASSQGQRDSPLHF. For the CDR3, the DNA is TGTGCCAGCAGCCAGGGACAGAGGGATTCACCCCTCCACTTT. This chain joins TRBV7-9 and TRBJ1-6, with TRBD1 matching over 7 bases. The CDR3 totals 14 residues. V lost 5 bases to trimming and J lost 8 bases; unmatched junction nucleotides: 6. Looked up from germline, CDR1 is SEHNR and CDR2 is FQNEAQ (reference sequence). Complete variable domain (other parts from reference TRBV7-9 and TRBJ1-6): DTGVSQNPRHKITKRGQNVTFRCDPISEHNRLYWYRQTLGQGPEFLTYFQNEAQLEKSRLLSDRFSAERPKGSFSTLEIQRTEQGDSAMYLCASSQGQRDSPLHFGNGTRLTVT.

V and J are TRBV5-4 and TRBJ2-5; 7 bases agree with TRBD1. CDR3 length: 14 residues. Unmatched junction bases numbered 6, after V lost 4 bases and J lost 3 bases. CDR1 and CDR2 from the germline V gene are SGHNT and YYREEE (reference sequence). In DNA, the CDR3 is TGTGCCAGCAGCGCAGGACAGGCCGAAGAGACCCAGTACTTC. This translates into CASSAGQAEETQYF.

The chain joins TRBV7-2 to TRBJ1-6; D gene uncertain. Trimming cost V 5 bases and J 4 bases, with 9 bases left between them. The CDR3 length is 14 residues. CDR1 and CDR2 from the germline V gene are SGHTA and FQGNSA. CDR3 DNA: TGTGCCAGCAGCGCTCAGGTTTATAATTCACCCCTCCACTTT. The encoded protein is CASSAQVYNSPLHF.

The DNA for the CDR3 is TGTGCCAGCACCCTCGGGACACACTATGGCTACACCTTC. Translating it yields CASTLGTHYGYTF. This chain joins TRBV6-5 and TRBJ1-2, with D perhaps TRBD1 (6 bases). Per germline, CDR1 MNHEY and CDR2 SVGAGI. The V end lost 7 bases, the J end lost 3 bases, and 12 bases lay between the germline ends. This CDR3 has 13 residues.

The rearrangement joins TRBV6-1 to TRBJ2-5; no clear D gene. Germline assignment: CDR1 MNHNS and CDR2 SASEGT. The CDR3 has 13 residues. Trimming took off 1 base at V and 11 bases at J, with 14 bases between the two ends. CDR3 loop: CASSEERSLRQYF. The CDR3 bases are TGTGCCAGCAGTGAAGAAAGGAGTTTGCGGCAGTACTTC.

The rearrangement joins TRBV23-1 to TRBJ1-5; 7 bases are shared with TRBD1. TRBV23-1 is reported as an ORF; its role is uncertain. V dropped 2 bases and J dropped 6; count of bases not matched to a gene: 16. The CDR3 is 18 residues long. CDR3 in amino acids: CASSQRKETGPRGQPQHF. DNA for the CDR3: TGCGCCAGCAGTCAACGCAAGGAGACAGGGCCCCGGGGTCAGCCCCAGCATTTT.

The chain employs TRBV5-4 and TRBJ2-5; 7 bases agree with TRBD1. Germline V gives CDR1 SGHNT, CDR2 YYREEE (reference sequence). Unmatched junction bases numbered 2, after V lost 0 bases and J lost 3 bases. This CDR3 comprises 14 residues. CDR3 amino acids: CASSLGGTEETQYF. The CDR3 DNA reads TGTGCCAGCAGCTTGGGTGGGACAGAAGAGACCCAGTACTTC. Looking up the rest from reference TRBV5-4 and TRBJ2-5 gives the full variable domain: ETGVTQSPTHLIKTRGQQVTLRCSSQSGHNTVSWYQQALGQGPQFIFQYYREEENGRGNFPPRFSGLQFPNYSSELNVNALELDDSALYLCASSLGGTEETQYFGPGTRLLVL.

This sequence joins TRBV6-1 and TRBJ1-1, with TRBD1 identical over 8 bases. After removal of 1 base from V and 6 bases from J, the junction contained 7 bases not matched to a gene. This CDR3 region has 15 residues. Germline V lookup: CDR1 MNHNS, CDR2 SASEGT. The CDR3 loop reads CASSEEDREYSEAFF. DNA of the CDR3: TGTGCCAGCAGTGAAGAGGACAGGGAATATTCTGAAGCTTTCTTT.

The V call is TRBV7-2, the J call TRBJ1-2, with no clear D. Germline assignment: CDR1 SGHTA and CDR2 FQGNSA. V dropped 5 bases and J dropped 5 bases, with 18 bases sitting between them. The CDR3 covers 15 residues. The CDR3 reads CASSPDTAPLYGYTF. The CDR3, as DNA: TGTGCCAGCAGCCCCGACACGGCTCCCCTGTATGGCTACACCTTC.

Remarks on this clone: At one boundary the junction diverges from the germline segment, which might be a read error. The J gene is TRBJ2-6, the V gene TRBV28; D is perhaps TRBD1 (6 bases). The CDR3 is 20 residues long. Germline V gene sequence: CDR1 MDHEN, CDR2 SYDVKM. For the CDR3, the DNA is TGTGCCAGCAGTACATACACAAACAGGGAGTTCAGCTCTGGGGCCAACGGCCTGACTTTC. Translating it yields CASSTYTNREFSSGANGLTF. The whole variable domain, filled in from reference TRBV28 and TRBJ2-6, reads DVKVTQSSRYLVKRTGEKVFLECVQDMDHENMFWYRQDPGLGLRLIYFSYDVKMKEKGDIPEGYSVSREKKERFSLILESASTNQTSMYLCASSTYTNREFSSGANGLTFGAGSRLTVL.

The J gene is TRBJ1-3, the V gene TRBV19; TRBD1 aligns across 7 bases. The CDR3 is 15 amino acids. Per germline, CDR1 LNHDA and CDR2 SQIVND (reference sequence). Trimming removed 1 base from V and 4 bases from J; junction bases left unmatched: 4. The CDR3 protein is CASSIAGQFGNTIYF. The CDR3 DNA reads TGTGCCAGTAGTATAGCGGGACAGTTCGGAAACACCATATATTTT.